This section outlines one TCR beta chain sequence together with its context. Some clones are missing from TCRdb's copy, which holds only in-frame ones; the method was immunoSEQ multiplex PCR. The sample holds around 170,000 clones; 85% to 90% are singletons and the top ten take approximately 7%. The data originate from a study of blood T cell repertoires in COVID-19. V gave up 6 bases and J gave up 6 bases; unmatched junction bases: 15. The CDR3 covers 16 residues. Germline V gives CDR1 SGHNT, CDR2 YYREEE (reference sequence). The material sequenced was peripheral blood. V usage is TRBV5-4 and J usage is TRBJ2-3, with 8 bases that match TRBD2. The sequence derives from a man in his fifties with active or convalescent COVID-19. The CDR3 coding sequence is TGTGCCAGCACCTCGACGGGCGGGGGGAGCGAGGATACGCAGTATTTT. Its translation: CASTSTGGGSEDTQYF. Full variable domain (missing parts from reference TRBV5-4 and TRBJ2-3): ETGVTQSPTHLIKTRGQQVTLRCSSQSGHNTVSWYQQALGQGPQFIFQYYREEENGRGNFPPRFSGLQFPNYSSELNVNALELDDSALYLCASTSTGGGSEDTQYFGPGTRLTVL.